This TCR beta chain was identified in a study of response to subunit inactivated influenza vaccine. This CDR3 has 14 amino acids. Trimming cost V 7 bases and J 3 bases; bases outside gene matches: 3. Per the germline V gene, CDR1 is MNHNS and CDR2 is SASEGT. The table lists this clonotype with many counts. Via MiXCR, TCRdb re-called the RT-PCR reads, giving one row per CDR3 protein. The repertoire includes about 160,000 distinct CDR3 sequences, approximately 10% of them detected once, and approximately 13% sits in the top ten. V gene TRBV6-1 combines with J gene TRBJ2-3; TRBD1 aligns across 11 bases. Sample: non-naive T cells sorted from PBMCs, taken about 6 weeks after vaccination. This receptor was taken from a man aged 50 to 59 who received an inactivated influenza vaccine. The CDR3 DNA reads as TGTGCCAGCATGGACAGGGGGCGGACAGATACGCAGTATTTT. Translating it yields CASMDRGRTDTQYF.